This is a list of T cell receptor beta chains from one sample in a study of glioma-infiltrating T cells. One entry per CDR3 protein results from TCRdb running MiXCR on the multiplex PCR reads. The repertoire consists of more than 300,000 distinct CDR3 sequences, with around 45% occurring once and the leading ten covering 12%. The specimen was glioma tissue, nonneoplastic brain tissue, or PBMCs (not recorded which). These receptors all come from a human donor with low-grade glioma or glioblastoma, undergoing nonglioma brain surgery, or in good health (not recorded which). Both conserved end residues are part of each CDR3. The order of the fields is clone size, CDR3 length, J gene, D gene, V gene, CDR3 DNA, CDR3 protein. A D gene is named only where the DNA matches it firmly. Size tells how often a clone was seen (once, few, many) or the class of an expanded clone, and some rows leave it out.

clone_size: few; cdr3_length: 13; j_call: TRBJ2-7; d_call: .; v_call: TRBV10-3; cdr3_nt: TGTGCCATCACGGCGGGAACCGCCTACGAGCAGTACTTC; cdr3_aa: CAITAGTAYEQYF
clone_size: once; cdr3_length: 14; j_call: TRBJ1-6; d_call: TRBD1; v_call: TRBV18; cdr3_nt: TGTGCCAGCTCACCTCTCAACAGGGGCTCACCCCTCCACTTT; cdr3_aa: CASSPLNRGSPLHF
clone_size: .; cdr3_length: 14; j_call: TRBJ1-1; d_call: .; v_call: TRBV12-3/TRBV12-4; cdr3_nt: TGTGCCAGCACCATCAGGACGATGAGCACTGAAGCTTTCTTT; cdr3_aa: CASTIRTMSTEAFF
clone_size: .; cdr3_length: 14; j_call: TRBJ2-1; d_call: .; v_call: TRBV6-1; cdr3_nt: TGTGCCAGCAGTAGGGGGACGGTTTACAATGGGCAGTTCTTC; cdr3_aa: CASSRGTVYNGQFF
clone_size: many; cdr3_length: 16; j_call: TRBJ2-5; d_call: .; v_call: TRBV27; cdr3_nt: TGTGCCAGCAGTTTAACTTTCCCGACAGTTCAAGAGACCCAGTACTTC; cdr3_aa: CASSLTFPTVQETQYF
clone_size: many; cdr3_length: 15; j_call: TRBJ2-3; d_call: .; v_call: TRBV4-1; cdr3_nt: TGCGCCAGCAGCCAAGACCGGGACAGCACAGATACGCAGTATTTT; cdr3_aa: CASSQDRDSTDTQYF
clone_size: .; cdr3_length: 16; j_call: TRBJ2-1; d_call: .; v_call: TRBV20-1; cdr3_nt: TGCAGTGTCCCAAAGCCCCCCGGGTCTTCCTACAATGAGCAGTTCTTC; cdr3_aa: CSVPKPPGSSYNEQFF
clone_size: .; cdr3_length: 16; j_call: TRBJ2-1; d_call: .; v_call: TRBV3-1; cdr3_nt: TGTGCCAGCAGCTCCTATAGCGGACCTTTCTACAATGAGCAGTTCTTC; cdr3_aa: CASSSYSGPFYNEQFF
clone_size: .; cdr3_length: 15; j_call: TRBJ1-1; d_call: .; v_call: TRBV18; cdr3_nt: TGTGCCAGCTCATCGGACCGACCAATGAACACTGAAGCTTTCTTT; cdr3_aa: CASSSDRPMNTEAFF
clone_size: .; cdr3_length: 14; j_call: TRBJ2-5; d_call: .; v_call: TRBV28; cdr3_nt: TGTGCCAGCAGTCGAGTAGCAGGGTGGAAGACCCAGTACTTC; cdr3_aa: CASSRVAGWKTQYF
clone_size: .; cdr3_length: 12; j_call: TRBJ2-3; d_call: .; v_call: TRBV20-1; cdr3_nt: TGCAGTGCCAGGACCACCGGCAATGAGCAGTTCTTT; cdr3_aa: CSARTTGNEQFF
clone_size: few; cdr3_length: 16; j_call: TRBJ2-1; d_call: TRBD1; v_call: TRBV27; cdr3_nt: TGTGCCAGCAGTCCCAACTGGGCCCCTAAGGGGGCTGAGCAGTTCTTC; cdr3_aa: CASSPNWAPKGAEQFF
clone_size: .; cdr3_length: 16; j_call: TRBJ1-1; d_call: .; v_call: TRBV7-2; cdr3_nt: TGTGCCAGCAGCCTGTGGGACACCGGCAGGAACACTGAAGCTTTCTTT; cdr3_aa: CASSLWDTGRNTEAFF
clone_size: few; cdr3_length: 14; j_call: TRBJ1-1; d_call: .; v_call: TRBV6-1; cdr3_nt: TGTGCCAGCAGTGACCGACAGATGAACACTGAAGCTTTCTTT; cdr3_aa: CASSDRQMNTEAFF
clone_size: few; cdr3_length: 14; j_call: TRBJ1-5; d_call: .; v_call: TRBV19; cdr3_nt: TGTGCCAGTTCCGGTTTTGGTAGCAATCAGCCCCAGCATTTT; cdr3_aa: CASSGFGSNQPQHF
clone_size: many; cdr3_length: 16; j_call: TRBJ1-5; d_call: TRBD1; v_call: TRBV28; cdr3_nt: TGTGCCAGCAGTCCCCGGACAGGGTTTAGCAATCAGCCCCAGCATTTT; cdr3_aa: CASSPRTGFSNQPQHF
clone_size: .; cdr3_length: 15; j_call: TRBJ2-1; d_call: TRBD2; v_call: TRBV11-2; cdr3_nt: TGTGCCAGCAGCTTATTGCTAGCGGGAGACAATGAGCAGTTCTTC; cdr3_aa: CASSLLLAGDNEQFF
clone_size: .; cdr3_length: 13; j_call: TRBJ2-7; d_call: .; v_call: TRBV6-5; cdr3_nt: TGTGCCAGCAGGGGAGGGGGCCTGGACGAGCAGTACTTC; cdr3_aa: CASRGGGLDEQYF
clone_size: many; cdr3_length: 14; j_call: TRBJ2-1; d_call: .; v_call: TRBV6-6; cdr3_nt: TGTGCCAGCAGTTACTCCGTCCAGGGCAATGAGCAGTTCTTC; cdr3_aa: CASSYSVQGNEQFF
clone_size: many; cdr3_length: 16; j_call: TRBJ2-7; d_call: .; v_call: TRBV7-2; cdr3_nt: TGTGCCAGCAGCTTAGATTTGGCGGTCCCCCCCTACGAGCAGTACTTC; cdr3_aa: CASSLDLAVPPYEQYF
clone_size: once; cdr3_length: 16; j_call: TRBJ1-2; d_call: TRBD1; v_call: TRBV4-1; cdr3_nt: TGCGCCAGCAGCCAAGTCACCACAGGGGGTTGGGGATGCTACACCTTC; cdr3_aa: CASSQVTTGGWGCYTF
clone_size: once; cdr3_length: 15; j_call: TRBJ2-1; d_call: .; v_call: TRBV2; cdr3_nt: TGTGCCAGCAGTGAATATGGTTCGGGGCTCTACGAGCAGTTCTTC; cdr3_aa: CASSEYGSGLYEQFF
clone_size: many; cdr3_length: 15; j_call: TRBJ2-7; d_call: .; v_call: TRBV6-1; cdr3_nt: TGTGCCAGCAGTCCGGGACCGAAGCTATCCTACGAGCAGTACTTC; cdr3_aa: CASSPGPKLSYEQYF
clone_size: .; cdr3_length: 17; j_call: TRBJ2-5; d_call: TRBD2; v_call: TRBV7-2; cdr3_nt: TGTGCCAGCAGCCCACGACTAGCATGGAAGCCAGGGGAGACCCAGTACTTC; cdr3_aa: CASSPRLAWKPGETQYF
clone_size: .; cdr3_length: 12; j_call: TRBJ2-5; d_call: .; v_call: TRBV2; cdr3_nt: TGTGCCCTAGGGGGGTACCAAGAGACCCAGTACTTC; cdr3_aa: CALGGYQETQYF
clone_size: .; cdr3_length: 16; j_call: TRBJ2-7; d_call: TRBD2; v_call: TRBV20-1; cdr3_nt: TGCAGTGCTAGTAGTCTCGGAGCGGGAATATCCTACGAGCAGTACTTC; cdr3_aa: CSASSLGAGISYEQYF
clone_size: few; cdr3_length: 16; j_call: TRBJ2-1; d_call: .; v_call: TRBV20-1; cdr3_nt: TGCAGTGCTCCTCCCGCCGGGTCTCGGGCCTACAATGAGCAGTTCTTC; cdr3_aa: CSAPPAGSRAYNEQFF
clone_size: .; cdr3_length: 17; j_call: TRBJ2-1; d_call: TRBD2; v_call: TRBV4-1; cdr3_nt: TGCGCCAGCAGCCACGGACTAGCGAGAAGCTCCTACAATGAGCAGTTCTTC; cdr3_aa: CASSHGLARSSYNEQFF
clone_size: .; cdr3_length: 19; j_call: TRBJ2-7; d_call: TRBD2; v_call: TRBV7-9; cdr3_nt: TGCGCCAGCAGCCAAGGTCTGGCTAGCGGGAGGGGTTCTTCGGGTGAGCAGTACTTC; cdr3_aa: CASSQGLASGRGSSGEQYF
clone_size: many; cdr3_length: 13; j_call: TRBJ1-1; d_call: .; v_call: TRBV28; cdr3_nt: TGTGCCAGCAGTTCTCCAGGGGACACTGAAGCTTTCTTT; cdr3_aa: CASSSPGDTEAFF
clone_size: .; cdr3_length: 16; j_call: TRBJ2-1; d_call: TRBD2; v_call: TRBV7-9; cdr3_nt: TGTGCCAGCAGCTTAAGCGGGAGTAGGAGGGACAATGAGCAGTTCTTC; cdr3_aa: CASSLSGSRRDNEQFF
clone_size: .; cdr3_length: 13; j_call: TRBJ1-4; d_call: .; v_call: TRBV9; cdr3_nt: TGTGCCAGCAGCGTTTCTGGGGTCGAAAAACTGTTTTTT; cdr3_aa: CASSVSGVEKLFF
clone_size: few; cdr3_length: 16; j_call: TRBJ1-5; d_call: TRBD1; v_call: TRBV6-6; cdr3_nt: TGTGCCAGCAGTTACTCGATAGACAGGGGGAATCAGCCCCAGCATTTT; cdr3_aa: CASSYSIDRGNQPQHF
clone_size: .; cdr3_length: 15; j_call: TRBJ2-7; d_call: .; v_call: TRBV3-1; cdr3_nt: TGTGCCAGCAGCCAAAGACTCCCCGGGGGAGACGAGCAGTACTTC; cdr3_aa: CASSQRLPGGDEQYF
clone_size: few; cdr3_length: 14; j_call: TRBJ2-1; d_call: .; v_call: TRBV20-1; cdr3_nt: TGCAGTGCTTTTCGGAGGGGCGAATGGGTTGAGCAGTTCTTC; cdr3_aa: CSAFRRGEWVEQFF
clone_size: few; cdr3_length: 18; j_call: TRBJ2-4; d_call: TRBD2; v_call: TRBV27; cdr3_nt: TGTGCCAGCAGTGGGGGGAGGGCTGGCGGACTAGCCAAAAACATTCAGTACTTC; cdr3_aa: CASSGGRAGGLAKNIQYF
clone_size: .; cdr3_length: 15; j_call: TRBJ2-1; d_call: TRBD1; v_call: TRBV20-1; cdr3_nt: TGCAGTGCTAGAGTACCGGGACAGGGGTCTTACGAGCAGTTCTTC; cdr3_aa: CSARVPGQGSYEQFF
clone_size: few; cdr3_length: 14; j_call: TRBJ2-3; d_call: TRBD1; v_call: TRBV28; cdr3_nt: TGTGCCAGCAGTTTTACAGGGGGCACAGATACGCAGTATTTT; cdr3_aa: CASSFTGGTDTQYF
clone_size: .; cdr3_length: 16; j_call: TRBJ2-5; d_call: TRBD1; v_call: TRBV24-1; cdr3_nt: TGTGCCACCAGTGATACGAAAGCTTACAGGGGAGAGACCCAGTACTTC; cdr3_aa: CATSDTKAYRGETQYF